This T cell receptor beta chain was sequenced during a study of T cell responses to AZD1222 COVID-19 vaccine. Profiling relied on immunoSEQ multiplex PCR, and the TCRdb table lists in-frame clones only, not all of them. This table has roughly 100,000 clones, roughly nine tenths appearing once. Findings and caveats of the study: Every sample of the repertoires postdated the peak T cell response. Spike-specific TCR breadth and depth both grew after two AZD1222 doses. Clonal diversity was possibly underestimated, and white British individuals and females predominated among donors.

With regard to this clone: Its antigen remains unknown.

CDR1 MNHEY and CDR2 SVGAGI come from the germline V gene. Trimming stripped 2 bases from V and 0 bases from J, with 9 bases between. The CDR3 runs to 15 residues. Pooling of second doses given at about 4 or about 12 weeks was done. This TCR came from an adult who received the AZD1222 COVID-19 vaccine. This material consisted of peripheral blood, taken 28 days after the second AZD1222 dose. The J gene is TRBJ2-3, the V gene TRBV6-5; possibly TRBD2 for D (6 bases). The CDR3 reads CASSYVSGSTDTQYF. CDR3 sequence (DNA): TGTGCCAGCAGTTACGTTAGCGGCAGCACAGATACGCAGTATTTT.